The 9 T cell receptor beta chains below were found in one sample sequenced in a study of blood T cell repertoires in COVID-19. Assay: immunoSEQ multiplex PCR; the TCRdb copy retains only in-frame clones and omits some. The sample consists of 300,000 to 350,000 clones, 90% of them appearing once. The material sequenced was PBMCs or T cells enriched from blood (not recorded which). These receptors originate from a woman aged 25 to 45 who had been exposed to COVID-19.

V gene TRBV7-2 combines with J gene TRBJ1-2; 7 bases map to TRBD1. V dropped 5 bases and J dropped 3; count of bases not matched to a gene: 12. The CDR3 is 16 residues long. The germline V gene encodes CDR1 SGHTA and CDR2 FQGNSA. DNA of the CDR3: TGTGCCAGCAGCCTGTTTAGCAACAGGGGTGACTATGGCTACACCTTC. This translates into CASSLFSNRGDYGYTF. The full variable domain, in which reference TRBV7-2 and TRBJ1-2 provide the parts outside the CDR3, is GAGVSQSPSNKVTEKGKDVELRCDPISGHTALYWYRQSLGQGLEFLIYFQGNSAPDKSGLPSDRFSAERTGGSVSTLTIQRTQQEDSAVYLCASSLFSNRGDYGYTFGSGTRLTVV.

CDR3 in DNA: TGTGCCACCAGTGACCGATACAGGGAGACCGGGGAGCTGTTTTTT. This gives the protein CATSDRYRETGELFF. The chain joins TRBV24-1 to TRBJ2-2; D possibly corresponds to TRBD1 (6 bases). This CDR3 contains 15 residues. CDR1 is KGHDR, CDR2 SFDVKD, per germline. The germline V and J ends were trimmed by 4 bases and 5 bases, with 13 bases remaining between them.

The V call is TRBV6-6, the J call TRBJ1-5; the match to TRBD1 covers 8 bases. From germline, CDR1 is MNHNY and CDR2 SVGAGI (reference sequence). The V segment lost 5 bases and the J segment 2 bases; nucleotides outside the gene matches: 5. This CDR3 region has 15 residues. CDR3: CASSSPDRGNQPQHF. CDR3 DNA: TGTGCCAGCAGTAGTCCGGACAGGGGCAATCAGCCCCAGCATTTT.

The V gene is TRBV11-2, the J gene TRBJ2-1; 7 nucleotides align to TRBD1. V gave up 5 bases and J gave up 0 bases; unmatched junction bases: 4. The CDR3 is 15 amino acids. Germline lookup yields CDR1 SGHAT and CDR2 FQNNGV. CDR3 region: CASSPRDSSYNEQFF. CDR3 nucleotide sequence: TGTGCCAGCAGCCCACGGGACAGCTCCTACAATGAGCAGTTCTTC. Together with reference TRBV11-2 and TRBJ2-1, the CDR3 gives the full variable domain: EAGVAQSPRYKIIEKRQSVAFWCNPISGHATLYWYQQILGQGPKLLIQFQNNGVVDDSQLPKDRFSAERLKGVDSTLKIQPAKLEDSAVYLCASSPRDSSYNEQFFGPGTRLTVL.

In this sample, this clone turned up a few times. This chain connects TRBV6-2 or TRBV6-3 to TRBJ1-6, with a weak D call TRBD1 (6 bases). CDR3 length: 13 amino acids. Germline V CDR1 and CDR2: MNHEY, SVGEGT. Trimming stripped 5 bases from V and 10 bases from J, with 12 bases between. CDR3 protein: CASSPFRGSPLHF. The CDR3 DNA follows: TGTGCCAGCAGTCCCTTCAGGGGATCACCCCTCCACTTT.

This chain uses TRBV18 with TRBJ1-2, with 7 bases aligning to TRBD1. V was pared by 6 bases and J by 6 bases, with 7 bases of the junction left unmatched. Germline V gives CDR1 KGHSH, CDR2 LQKENI. The CDR3 is made up of 13 amino acids. The CDR3 DNA follows: TGTGCCAGCTCCGTAGACAGGGTGGATGGCTACACCTTC. Translating gives CASSVDRVDGYTF. The full variable domain, rest sourced from reference TRBV18 and TRBJ1-2, is NAGVMQNPRHLVRRRGQEARLRCSPMKGHSHVYWYRQLPEEGLKFMVYLQKENIIDESGMPKERFSAEFPKEGPSILRIQQVVRGDSAAYFCASSVDRVDGYTFGSGTRLTVV.

The genes are TRBV2 and TRBJ1-2; TRBD1 aligns across 7 bases. There are 15 residues in the CDR3. Germline CDR1 SNHLY, CDR2 FYNNEI. V gave up 5 bases and J gave up 6 bases; unmatched junction bases: 12. The CDR3 DNA follows: TGTGCCAGCAGTATTACAGGGGAAAAGGCCCATGGCTACACCTTC. Protein sequence: CASSITGEKAHGYTF.

The genes are TRBV29-1 and TRBJ1-3, with a tentative D call TRBD1 (5 bases). In germline, CDR1 is SQVTM, CDR2 ANQGSEA. Trimming shortened V by 1 base and J by 1 base, and 5 bases separated the two germline ends. This CDR3 is 13 amino acids long. The CDR3 spells CSVEAGSGNTIYF. The DNA of the CDR3 is TGCAGCGTTGAAGCAGGGTCTGGAAACACCATATATTTT.

The chain links TRBV3-1 (or the pseudogene TRBV3-2) to TRBJ1-1; 8 nucleotides match TRBD1. The CDR3 consists of 15 residues. The trim removed 2 bases at V and 1 base at J, leaving 3 bases unmatched. CDR1 LGHDT and CDR2 YNNKEL come from the germline V gene (reference sequence). CDR3 amino acids: CASSQRTGRNTEAFF. CDR3 in DNA: TGTGCCAGCAGCCAACGGACAGGGAGGAACACTGAAGCTTTCTTT.